Each of the 14 T cell receptor beta chains below was sequenced from the same sample in a study of T cells in Graves' hyperthyroidism and ophthalmopathy. Authors of the study amplified TCR beta CDR3 regions from RNA transcripts. A set of HTBI primers served as the primers for a first-round RT-PCR of the TCR CDR3. TCRdb redid the calling of the multiplex PCR reads with MiXCR, one entry per CDR3 protein. The sample contains hundreds of thousands of distinct CDR3 sequences, less than 20% of which appear only once. Sequenced: blood. The receptors were gathered from a man aged 40-49 years with Graves' ophthalmopathy.

This clonotype was seen more than once but under ten times. The V call is TRBV27, the J call TRBJ2-5; 11 nucleotides match TRBD1. Trimming cost V 10 bases and J 2 bases; bases outside gene matches: 6. There are 14 residues in the CDR3. CDR1 is MNHEY, CDR2 SMNVEV, per germline (reference sequence). CDR3 DNA sequence: TGTGCCAACCCGGACAGGGGGCCTCAAGAGACCCAGTACTTC. Residues: CANPDRGPQETQYF.

This clonotype was detected only a few times. The chain is built from TRBV19 and TRBJ1-2; D uncertain. The germline V and J ends were trimmed by 0 bases and 7 bases, with 15 bases remaining between them. There are 15 residues in the CDR3. Germline CDR1 LNHDA, CDR2 SQIVND (reference sequence). The CDR3 protein is CASSIDRRGVRGYTF. In DNA form, the CDR3 reads TGTGCCAGTAGTATAGATCGGCGGGGAGTACGTGGCTACACCTTC.

The V and J genes are TRBV4-2 and TRBJ2-7; D unresolved. Trimming took 0 bases from V and 9 from J, leaving 18 bases between them. Looked up from germline, CDR1 is LGHNA and CDR2 is YNFKEQ. This CDR3 contains 15 residues. Here the CDR3 reads CASSQEGRNILRQYF. The CDR3 DNA follows: TGTGCCAGCAGCCAAGAGGGCAGGAACATCCTAAGGCAGTACTTC.

This clonotype was seen many times. This sequence joins TRBV2 and TRBJ2-1; TRBD2 matches at 12 bases. V trimming: 6 bases; J trimming: 6 bases; junction bases outside the gene matches: 9. CDR3 length equals 16 residues. CDR1 and CDR2 (germline): SNHLY, FYNNEI. The CDR3 nucleotides read TGTGCCAGCAGCCTTCGACTAGCGGGAGTTATCAATGAGCAGTTCTTC. Amino acid sequence: CASSLRLAGVINEQFF.

In this sample, this clonotype turned up many times. V and J are TRBV18 and TRBJ1-1; D may be TRBD1 (6 bases). The CDR3 loop spans 16 amino acids. Trimming took off 3 bases at V and 0 bases at J, with 14 bases between the two ends. Germline V CDR1 and CDR2: KGHSH, LQKENI. The CDR3 protein is CASSPSRGDMNTEAFF. The CDR3 region has the DNA TGTGCCAGCTCACCCTCCCGGGGGGACATGAACACTGAAGCTTTCTTT. Based on the CDR3 plus reference TRBV18 and TRBJ1-1, the full variable domain is NAGVMQNPRHLVRRRGQEARLRCSPMKGHSHVYWYRQLPEEGLKFMVYLQKENIIDESGMPKERFSAEFPKEGPSILRIQQVVRGDSAAYFCASSPSRGDMNTEAFFGQGTRLTVV.

Comments on this clonotype: One junction end disagrees with the germline gene, perhaps due to a read error. J is TRBJ2-7 and V is TRBV13, with D perhaps matching TRBD1 (6 bases). The germline V gene has CDR1 PRHDT and CDR2 FYEKMQ (reference sequence). The CDR3 spans 14 residues. CDR3 sequence: CASSFNPQQGEQYF. The CDR3 region has the DNA TGCGCCAGCAGCTTTAATCCCCAACAGGGCGAGCAGTACTTC.

The V gene is TRBV7-2, the J gene TRBJ1-5; D call uncertain. The CDR3 has 13 amino acids. Trimming took off 2 bases at V and 6 bases at J, with 8 bases between the two ends. Looked up from germline, CDR1 is SGHTA and CDR2 is FQGNSA. CDR3: CASSLLAIQPQHF. CDR3 DNA sequence: TGTGCCAGCAGCTTATTGGCAATTCAGCCCCAGCATTTT.

This clonotype was seen many times. V gene TRBV4-2 combines with J gene TRBJ1-1, with D possibly being TRBD1 (5 bases). The V gene lost 4 bases and the J gene lost 2 bases, with 8 bases spanning the gap. The length of the CDR3 is 13 residues. Looked up from germline, CDR1 is LGHNA and CDR2 is YNFKEQ. The CDR3 sequence: CASSRGLNTEAFF. In nucleotides, the CDR3 is TGTGCCAGCAGCCGGGGACTTAACACTGAAGCTTTCTTT.

The rearrangement uses TRBV28 and TRBJ1-5; D remains unclear. Germline CDR1 MDHEN, CDR2 SYDVKM. The ends were cut back, 4 bases at V and 4 bases at J, with 11 bases in the middle. This CDR3 has 14 amino acids. CDR3: CASSSPTGNQPQHF. The DNA of the CDR3 is TGTGCCAGCAGTTCGCCGACGGGTAATCAGCCCCAGCATTTT. The whole variable domain, filled in from reference TRBV28 and TRBJ1-5, reads DVKVTQSSRYLVKRTGEKVFLECVQDMDHENMFWYRQDPGLGLRLIYFSYDVKMKEKGDIPEGYSVSREKKERFSLILESASTNQTSMYLCASSSPTGNQPQHFGDGTRLSIL.

This clonotype was observed a handful of times. The CDR3 is CASSLVEGSGYGYTF. The DNA of the CDR3 is TGCGCCAGCAGCTTGGTGGAGGGCTCTGGCTATGGCTACACCTTC. The genes are TRBV5-1 and TRBJ1-2; D remains ambiguous. Germline V gene sequence: CDR1 SGHRS, CDR2 YFSETQ. V dropped 0 bases and J dropped 4 bases, with 13 bases sitting between them. The CDR3 extends over 15 amino acids. Drawing the rest from reference TRBV5-1 and TRBJ1-2, the complete variable domain is KAGVTQTPRYLIKTRGQQVTLSCSPISGHRSVSWYQQTPGQGLQFLFEYFSETQRNKGNFPGRFSGRQFSNSRSEMNVSTLELGDSALYLCASSLVEGSGYGYTFGSGTRLTVV.

This clonotype has a handful of counts. The chain links TRBV27 to TRBJ2-7; D remains unclear. This CDR3 region has 14 residues. The V and J ends lost 7 bases and 5 bases respectively, with 18 bases between them. Germline lookup yields CDR1 MNHEY and CDR2 SMNVEV (reference sequence). The CDR3 reads CASTNGVGLHEQYF. The CDR3 nucleotides are TGTGCCAGCACCAACGGTGTCGGGCTCCACGAGCAGTACTTC.

This clonotype was seen many times. V usage is TRBV7-2 and J usage is TRBJ2-3; D gene ambiguous. Germline V gives CDR1 SGHTA, CDR2 FQGNSA. CDR3 length: 15 residues. Trimming left V 1 base short and J 2 bases short, with 10 bases between. As DNA, the CDR3 is TGTGCCAGCAGCTTAGGCCGCAGACCCACAGATACGCAGTATTTT. This sequence encodes CASSLGRRPTDTQYF.

This clonotype was seen repeatedly, ten times or more. The chain recombines TRBV7-6 with TRBJ2-3; D possibly corresponds to TRBD1 (5 bases). The ends were cut back, 4 bases at V and 3 bases at J, with 14 bases in the middle. The CDR3 contains 15 residues. Germline CDR1 reads SGHVS; CDR2 reads FNYEAQ. The CDR3: CASSSPHRGTDTQYF. The DNA of the CDR3 is TGTGCCAGCAGCTCTCCTCATAGGGGAACAGATACGCAGTATTTT. The full variable domain, in which reference TRBV7-6 and TRBJ2-3 provide the parts outside the CDR3, is GAGVSQSPRYKVTKRGQDVALRCDPISGHVSLYWYRQALGQGPEFLTYFNYEAQQDKSGLPNDRFSAERPEGSISTLTIQRTEQRDSAMYRCASSSPHRGTDTQYFGPGTRLTVL.

The J gene is TRBJ2-1, the V gene TRBV10-2, with 15 bases fitting TRBD2. CDR1 is WSHSY, CDR2 SAAADI, per germline. The CDR3 loop spans 15 amino acids. Trimming at V came to 7 bases and at J to 9 bases, leaving 7 bases not matched to a gene. This CDR3 is CASTPGLAGGVEQFF. In nucleotides, the CDR3 is TGCGCCAGCACTCCAGGACTAGCGGGGGGGGTTGAGCAGTTCTTC.